The clone carrying this T cell receptor beta chain was detected a few times. One entry per CDR3 protein, called by TCRdb with MiXCR from the 5' RACE reads. The top ten clones hold roughly 15% of a sample with roughly 45,000 distinct CDR3 sequences, about 6.8% of them seen once. The data originate from a study of T cells after yellow fever vaccination. Germline CDR1 SGHTA, CDR2 FQGNSA. CDR3 length: 13 amino acids. V was trimmed by 5 bases and J by 5 bases, leaving 13 bases between them. Whole-study findings and limits: Only a small proportion of the clonotypes turned up in both the CD4 and the CD8 compartments, likely arising from convergent recombination.

The V and J genes are TRBV7-2 and TRBJ2-7; no reliable D call. The receptor was isolated from a man younger than 40 who received the YFV17D yellow fever vaccine. The source was CD8+ T cells not binding an NS4B(214-222) dextramer, sorted from PBMCs, collected 45 days after the yellow fever booster vaccination. CDR3 in DNA: TGTGCCAGCAGCCCCTCGATGTTCGACGAGCAGTACTTC. This encodes CASSPSMFDEQYF.